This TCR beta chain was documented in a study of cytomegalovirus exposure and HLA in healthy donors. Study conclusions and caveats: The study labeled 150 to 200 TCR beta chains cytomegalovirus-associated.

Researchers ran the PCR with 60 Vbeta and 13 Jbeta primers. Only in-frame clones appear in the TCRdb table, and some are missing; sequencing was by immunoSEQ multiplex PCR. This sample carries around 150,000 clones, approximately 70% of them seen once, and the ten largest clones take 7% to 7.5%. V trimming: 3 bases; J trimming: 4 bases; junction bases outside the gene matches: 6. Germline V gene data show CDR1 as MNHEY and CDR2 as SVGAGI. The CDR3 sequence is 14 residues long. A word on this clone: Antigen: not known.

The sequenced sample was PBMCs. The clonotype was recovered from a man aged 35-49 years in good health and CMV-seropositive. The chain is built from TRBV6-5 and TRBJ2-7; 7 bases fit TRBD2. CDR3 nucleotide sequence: TGTGCCAGCAGTTATCGGGGGGTCGTGTACGAGCAGTACTTC. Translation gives CASSYRGVVYEQYF.